Shown below are 18 T cell receptor beta chains from a single sample sequenced in a study of blood T cell repertoires in COVID-19. TCRdb's table, derived via immunoSEQ multiplex PCR, lists solely in-frame clones and lacks some. In the table there are about 270,000 clones, approximately 85% of which are singletons. Sequencing was carried out using peripheral blood. Every receptor here comes from a woman aged 65 to 85 with acute or convalescent COVID-19.

The chain employs TRBV18 and TRBJ1-1; tentative D call: TRBD1 (6 bases). This CDR3 is 14 amino acids long. In germline, CDR1 is KGHSH, CDR2 LQKENI. V was pared by 5 bases and J by 5 bases, with 15 bases between. CDR3 sequence: CASSTIQGGTEAFF. The CDR3, as DNA: TGTGCCAGCTCAACCATACAGGGTGGAACTGAAGCTTTCTTT.

Worth noting for this clone: The sample carries other DNA sequences with the same CDR3. This chain joins TRBV2 and TRBJ2-3, with D hard to call. V gave up 3 bases and J gave up 2 bases, with 3 bases separating them. In germline, CDR1 is SNHLY, CDR2 FYNNEI. This CDR3 is 12 amino acids long. The CDR3 reads CASSDNTDTQYF. DNA for the CDR3: TGTGCCAGCAGTGATAACACAGATACGCAGTATTTT.

In DNA, the CDR3 is TGTGCCAGCAGTTCCAGGGGGCAGGATGGCTACACCTTC. Translated: CASSSRGQDGYTF. This rearrangement joins TRBV6-5 to TRBJ1-2; 8 nucleotides line up with TRBD1. Per germline, CDR1 MNHEY and CDR2 SVGAGI. V lost 4 bases and J lost 6; bases outside the gene matches: 4. The CDR3 is made up of 13 amino acids.

The chain has TRBV2 and TRBJ2-7; 7 bases line up with TRBD1. V dropped 3 bases and J dropped 3; count of bases not matched to a gene: 5. This CDR3 has 14 residues. Per germline, CDR1 SNHLY and CDR2 FYNNEI. CDR3 sequence reads: CASSDSSGGYEQYF. In DNA form, the CDR3 reads TGTGCCAGCAGTGATTCGTCAGGGGGCTACGAGCAGTACTTC. The whole variable domain, remainder taken from reference TRBV2 and TRBJ2-7, is EPEVTQTPSHQVTQMGQEVILRCVPISNHLYFYWYRQILGQKVEFLVSFYNNEISEKSEIFDDQFSVERPDGSNFTLKIRSTKLEDSAMYFCASSDSSGGYEQYFGPGTRLTVT.

The chain uses TRBV5-1 and TRBJ2-5; 11 nucleotides match TRBD2. V was pared by 7 bases and J by 4 bases, with 6 bases of the junction left unmatched. CDR1 and CDR2 from the germline V gene are SGHRS and YFSETQ. CDR3 length equals 14 residues. The CDR3 bases are TGCGCCAGCTCCGGGACTAGCGGCGGAGAGACCCAGTACTTC. Amino acid sequence: CASSGTSGGETQYF. Full variable domain (rest looked up from reference TRBV5-1 and TRBJ2-5): KAGVTQTPRYLIKTRGQQVTLSCSPISGHRSVSWYQQTPGQGLQFLFEYFSETQRNKGNFPGRFSGRQFSNSRSEMNVSTLELGDSALYLCASSGTSGGETQYFGPGTRLLVL.

The rearrangement uses TRBV6-2 or TRBV6-3 and TRBJ1-1; possible D gene TRBD1, 5 bases. This CDR3 contains 15 residues. V shed 5 bases and J shed 4 bases, with 17 bases lying between them. CDR1 and CDR2 from the germline V gene are MNHEY and SVGEGT. This chain's CDR3 is CASSPLRDSGTEAFF. DNA of the CDR3: TGTGCCAGCAGTCCCCTCCGGGACTCGGGCACTGAAGCTTTCTTT.

V and J are TRBV19 and TRBJ1-2; 9 bases are a match to TRBD1. The CDR3 spans 14 residues. CDR1 is LNHDA, CDR2 SQIVND, per germline (reference sequence). After removal of 9 bases from V and 4 bases from J, the junction contained 9 bases not matched to a gene. The CDR3 is CASHGQGPSYGYTF. CDR3 DNA sequence: TGTGCCAGCCACGGACAGGGGCCAAGCTATGGCTACACCTTC.

Comment on this clone: Different DNA sequences within this sample yield the same CDR3. The J gene is TRBJ1-2, the V gene TRBV29-1, with D perhaps TRBD1 (5 bases). V lost 4 bases and J lost 4, with 7 bases in between. Looked up from germline, CDR1 is SQVTM and CDR2 is ANQGSEA. The CDR3 consists of 11 residues. CDR3 amino acids: CSVGGVYGYTF. In DNA, the CDR3 is TGCAGCGTTGGGGGGGTCTATGGCTACACCTTC. The variable domain in full, with the rest retrieved from reference TRBV29-1 and TRBJ1-2, is SAVISQKPSRDICQRGTSLTIQCQVDSQVTMMFWYRQQPGQSLTLIATANQGSEATYESGFVIDKFPISRPNLTFSTLTVSNMSPEDSSIYLCSVGGVYGYTFGSGTRLTVV.

This rearrangement joins TRBV7-8 to TRBJ1-2; the match to TRBD1 covers 10 bases. CDR1 and CDR2 (germline): SGHVS, FQNEAQ. The ends lost 5 bases at V and 6 bases at J; junction bases unmatched: 6. This CDR3 has 14 amino acids. The CDR3 nucleotides read TGTGCCAGCAGCGCACTGACAGGGGGCCATGGCTACACCTTC. Its translation: CASSALTGGHGYTF.

The chain carries TRBV2 and TRBJ2-1; possibly TRBD1 for D (6 bases). The CDR3 consists of 16 residues. Germline CDR1 is SNHLY and CDR2 is FYNNEI. V dropped 5 bases and J dropped 4 bases, with 18 bases sitting between them. CDR3 sequence reads: CASSTLQGFQYNEQFF. CDR3 nucleotide sequence: TGTGCCAGCAGTACACTACAGGGTTTCCAATACAATGAGCAGTTCTTC.

The rearrangement links TRBV3-1 (or the pseudogene TRBV3-2) to TRBJ1-4, with D hard to call. The CDR3 runs to 15 residues. Trimming removed 4 bases from V and 1 base from J, with 10 bases in between. Germline CDR1 and CDR2: LGHDT and YNNKEL (reference sequence). The CDR3 region is CASSPFGVTNEKLFF. The CDR3 DNA follows: TGTGCCAGCAGCCCCTTCGGGGTAACTAATGAAAAACTGTTTTTT.

This clone was seen more than once but under ten times. The V gene is TRBV7-9, the J gene TRBJ2-7, with a weak D call TRBD1 (6 bases). The CDR3 loop spans 12 amino acids. V was clipped by 5 bases and J by 6 bases, with 11 bases between them. Germline V gene data show CDR1 as SEHNR and CDR2 as FQNEAQ (reference sequence). CDR3 in amino acids: CASSQQGLEQYF. CDR3 in DNA: TGTGCCAGCAGCCAACAGGGTCTCGAGCAGTACTTC. Combining the CDR3 with reference TRBV7-9 and TRBJ2-7 gives the whole variable domain DTGVSQNPRHKITKRGQNVTFRCDPISEHNRLYWYRQTLGQGPEFLTYFQNEAQLEKSRLLSDRFSAERPKGSFSTLEIQRTEQGDSAMYLCASSQQGLEQYFGPGTRLTVT.

This rearrangement joins TRBV5-4 to TRBJ2-7, with D perhaps matching TRBD2 (5 bases). Germline V gives CDR1 SGHNT, CDR2 YYREEE (reference sequence). The CDR3 spans 12 residues. V was shortened by 4 bases and J by 1 base, with 6 bases between the two germline ends. This CDR3 is CASSRGSYEQYF. CDR3 DNA: TGTGCCAGCAGCCGAGGGTCCTACGAGCAGTACTTC.

This clone has just a few counts. The chain has TRBV5-6 and TRBJ1-4, with 7 positions matching TRBD1. The CDR3 runs to 15 residues. V trimming: 6 bases; J trimming: 8 bases; junction bases outside the gene matches: 13. CDR1 is SGHDT, CDR2 YYEEEE, per germline. Here the CDR3 DNA reads TGTGCCAGCACTAAGTTCGACAGGGAAAGAGAAAAACTGTTTTTT. Its protein product is CASTKFDREREKLFF.

The V call is TRBV5-4, the J call TRBJ2-3; the match to TRBD1 covers 7 bases. The J segment lost 1 base and the V segment lost 9 bases, leaving 8 bases of the junction unmatched. This CDR3 contains 14 residues. Germline V lookup: CDR1 SGHNT, CDR2 YYREEE (reference sequence). CDR3 sequence: CATRQGEGTDTQYF. The CDR3 coding sequence is TGTGCCACCCGACAGGGTGAAGGCACAGATACGCAGTATTTT.

The rearrangement links TRBV6-1 to TRBJ2-3; 9 bases fit TRBD2. Germline V gives CDR1 MNHNS, CDR2 SASEGT. The V gene end was trimmed by 1 base and the J gene end by 2 bases; junction bases not matched to a gene: 7. CDR3 length: 17 amino acids. The CDR3 DNA reads as TGTGCCAGCAGTGAAGACCCAGCGGGGGGTTTCACAGATACGCAGTATTTT. The encoded protein is CASSEDPAGGFTDTQYF.

The chain employs TRBV10-2 and TRBJ2-2; 8 bases fit TRBD2. The junction had 2 bases not matched to a gene; V was cut back by 9 bases and J by 5 bases. Germline V gives CDR1 WSHSY, CDR2 SAAADI. The length of the CDR3 is 12 residues. CDR3 loop: CARRGATGELFF. CDR3 DNA: TGCGCCAGGCGGGGGGCAACCGGGGAGCTGTTTTTT.

This sequence joins TRBV5-1 and TRBJ1-1, with D possibly being TRBD1 (5 bases). Germline V gene lookup returns CDR1 SGHRS and CDR2 YFSETQ. Deletions cut 9 bases from V and 4 bases from J, with 22 bases between. This CDR3 is built from 15 residues. The CDR3 bases are TGCGCCACCCAGCAGAGTCTGGGGGGGTCCACTGAAGCTTTCTTT. Its translation: CATQQSLGGSTEAFF.